This is a list of T cell receptor beta chains from one sample in a study of response to subunit inactivated influenza vaccine. TCRdb re-called the RT-PCR reads through MiXCR, storing one row per CDR3 protein. The sample records around 190,000 distinct CDR3 sequences, approximately 14% being singletons. Source: CD8+ T cells sorted from PBMCs, taken 4 to 6 days after vaccination. These receptor sequences come from a man aged 45-65 years who received an inactivated influenza vaccine. The CDR3 runs from the conserved cysteine through the conserved F or W. The order of the fields is CDR3 protein, CDR3 DNA, J gene, V gene, D gene, clone size. A D gene is named only where the DNA matches it firmly. Size tells how often a clone was seen (once, few, many) or the class of an expanded clone, and some rows leave it out.

CDR3: CASNLLDGSYEQYF
DNA: TGTGCCAGCAATCTATTGGACGGTTCCTACGAGCAGTACTTC
J: TRBJ2-7
V: TRBV12-3/TRBV12-4
D: -
size: -

CDR3: CASSLAGTGAAYEQYF
DNA: TGTGCCAGCAGCTTAGCGGGGACAGGGGCCGCCTACGAGCAGTACTTC
J: TRBJ2-7
V: TRBV7-9
D: TRBD1
size: few

CDR3: CASSLGLAGDYNEQFF
DNA: TGCGCCAGCAGCTTGGGGCTAGCGGGGGACTACAATGAGCAGTTCTTC
J: TRBJ2-1
V: TRBV5-1
D: TRBD2
size: few

CDR3: CASSHRGNEQFF
DNA: TGTGCCAGCAGCCACAGGGGCAATGAGCAGTTCTTC
J: TRBJ2-1
V: TRBV7-9
D: TRBD1
size: -

CDR3: CASSRLAGPSGANVLTF
DNA: TGTGCCAGCAGTCGACTAGCGGGGCCCTCTGGGGCCAACGTCCTGACTTTC
J: TRBJ2-6
V: TRBV2
D: TRBD2
size: few

CDR3: CASSIGTADPYEQYF
DNA: TGTGCCAGCAGTATCGGGACAGCCGACCCCTACGAGCAGTACTTC
J: TRBJ2-7
V: TRBV28
D: TRBD1
size: -

CDR3: CSAGTLNTEAFF
DNA: TGCAGCGCCGGGACTTTGAACACTGAAGCTTTCTTT
J: TRBJ1-1
V: TRBV29-1
D: -
size: -

CDR3: CASSQGLASSYNEQFF
DNA: TGTGCCAGCAGCCAAGGTCTCGCTAGTTCCTACAATGAGCAGTTCTTC
J: TRBJ2-1
V: TRBV9
D: -
size: -

CDR3: CSARTGLSSYNEQFF
DNA: TGCAGTGCTAGAACCGGTCTCAGCTCCTACAATGAGCAGTTCTTC
J: TRBJ2-1
V: TRBV20-1
D: -
size: -

CDR3: CSVEPGGTEAFF
DNA: TGCAGCGTTGAACCCGGTGGTACTGAAGCTTTCTTT
J: TRBJ1-1
V: TRBV29-1
D: -
size: few

CDR3: CASSLLTVYQETQHF
DNA: TGTGCCAGCAGCTTGTTGACAGTCTATCAAGAGACCCAGCACTTC
J: TRBJ2-5
V: TRBV5-5
D: -
size: -

CDR3: CAWSVSRGGQPQHF
DNA: TGTGCCTGGAGTGTATCCAGGGGTGGTCAGCCCCAGCATTTT
J: TRBJ1-5
V: TRBV30
D: -
size: -

CDR3: CASSYDTGSGNTIYF
DNA: TGTGCCAGCAGTTACGATACCGGCTCTGGAAACACCATATATTTT
J: TRBJ1-3
V: TRBV6-5
D: -
size: -

CDR3: CASSLAGYLGYTF
DNA: TGTGCCAGCAGCTTAGCGGGTTATCTGGGCTACACCTTC
J: TRBJ1-2
V: TRBV7-9
D: -
size: few

CDR3: CASSLLMEGDNEQFF
DNA: TGTGCCAGCAGTTTATTAATGGAAGGCGACAATGAGCAGTTCTTC
J: TRBJ2-1
V: TRBV28
D: -
size: -

CDR3: CSARELPPPSYEQYF
DNA: TGCAGTGCTAGAGAGTTACCCCCGCCGTCCTACGAGCAGTACTTC
J: TRBJ2-7
V: TRBV20-1
D: -
size: few

CDR3: CASSLVSGAGFYYNEQFF
DNA: TGCGCCAGCAGCTTGGTTTCAGGGGCAGGATTCTACTACAATGAGCAGTTCTTC
J: TRBJ2-1
V: TRBV5-1
D: -
size: few

CDR3: CASSFEDRGGHEQFF
DNA: TGTGCCAGCAGTTTCGAGGACAGGGGAGGGCATGAGCAGTTCTTC
J: TRBJ2-1
V: TRBV12-3/TRBV12-4
D: TRBD1
size: many

CDR3: CSAMKLRGGYEQYF
DNA: TGCAGTGCTATGAAATTGAGGGGCGGTTACGAGCAGTACTTC
J: TRBJ2-7
V: TRBV20-1
D: -
size: few

CDR3: CASSLVGEGYEQYF
DNA: TGCGCCAGCAGCTTGGTGGGGGAGGGGTACGAGCAGTACTTC
J: TRBJ2-7
V: TRBV5-1
D: TRBD2
size: many

CDR3: CASSAGQGDEQFF
DNA: TGTGCCAGCAGCGCTGGACAGGGCGATGAGCAGTTCTTC
J: TRBJ2-1
V: TRBV9
D: TRBD1
size: -

CDR3: CASSLSLAPVYNEQFF
DNA: TGCGCCAGCAGCTTGAGTCTAGCTCCCGTCTACAATGAGCAGTTCTTC
J: TRBJ2-1
V: TRBV5-1
D: -
size: -

CDR3: CASSLLAGLSSYNEQFF
DNA: TGTGCCAGCTCACTACTAGCGGGACTCTCCTCCTACAATGAGCAGTTCTTC
J: TRBJ2-1
V: TRBV18
D: TRBD2
size: many

CDR3: CAIRAGRGTVNEQFF
DNA: TGTGCCATCAGGGCAGGACGGGGGACGGTAAATGAGCAGTTCTTC
J: TRBJ2-1
V: TRBV10-3
D: -
size: -

CDR3: CASTYAGTSSYNEQFF
DNA: TGTGCCAGCACCTATGCCGGGACTAGCTCCTACAATGAGCAGTTCTTC
J: TRBJ2-1
V: TRBV6-2/TRBV6-3
D: TRBD2
size: -

CDR3: CASSQGTAPANNEQFF
DNA: TGCGCCAGCAGCCAAGGTACGGCGCCGGCTAACAATGAGCAGTTCTTC
J: TRBJ2-1
V: TRBV4-3
D: -
size: few

CDR3: CASSSPGRSTYNEQFF
DNA: TGTGCCAGCAGCTCCCCGGGCAGGTCGACCTACAATGAGCAGTTCTTC
J: TRBJ2-1
V: TRBV7-9
D: -
size: few

CDR3: CSARDPQTASDSPLHF
DNA: TGCAGTGCTAGAGATCCTCAGACTGCGTCGGATTCACCCCTCCACTTT
J: TRBJ1-6
V: TRBV20-1
D: -
size: -

CDR3: CASSLGLAGWNQYF
DNA: TGTGCCAGCAGCTTAGGGTTGGCAGGGTGGAACCAGTACTTC
J: TRBJ2-5
V: TRBV7-2
D: -
size: few

CDR3: CASSPDGEETQYF
DNA: TGTGCCAGCAGCCCCGACGGAGAAGAGACCCAGTACTTC
J: TRBJ2-5
V: TRBV9
D: -
size: -

CDR3: CASSVRDSGSYEQYF
DNA: TGTGCCAGCAGCGTCCGGGACTCTGGCTCCTACGAGCAGTACTTC
J: TRBJ2-7
V: TRBV7-6
D: -
size: few

CDR3: CASSQDVGTSYEQYF
DNA: TGCGCCAGCAGCCAAGATGTGGGAACCTCCTACGAGCAGTACTTC
J: TRBJ2-7
V: TRBV4-3
D: -
size: -

CDR3: CASSPKGTVGSPLHF
DNA: TGTGCCAGCTCACCTAAAGGGACAGTAGGATCACCCCTCCACTTT
J: TRBJ1-6
V: TRBV18
D: TRBD1
size: -

CDR3: CASRDGLAGADNEQFF
DNA: TGTGCCAGCAGAGACGGACTAGCGGGAGCAGATAATGAGCAGTTCTTC
J: TRBJ2-1
V: TRBV9
D: TRBD2
size: few

CDR3: CASSYGTRTNTGELFF
DNA: TGTGCCAGCAGTTATGGGACTAGAACGAACACCGGGGAGCTGTTTTTT
J: TRBJ2-2
V: TRBV6-5
D: TRBD2
size: -

CDR3: CASSPGTAAYNEQFF
DNA: TGTGCCAGCAGTCCCGGGACGGCCGCCTACAATGAGCAGTTCTTC
J: TRBJ2-1
V: TRBV11-2
D: -
size: -

CDR3: CASSFLTSGGKDTQYF
DNA: TGTGCCAGCAGTTTTCTGACTAGCGGGGGGAAGGATACGCAGTATTTT
J: TRBJ2-3
V: TRBV27
D: TRBD2
size: few

CDR3: CASSLDGGRNYGYTF
DNA: TGTGCCAGCAGCTTAGATGGGGGCAGGAACTATGGCTACACCTTC
J: TRBJ1-2
V: TRBV11-2
D: -
size: few

CDR3: CASSELGAGSTEAFF
DNA: TGTGCCAGCAGTGAACTGGGGGCGGGAAGCACTGAAGCTTTCTTT
J: TRBJ1-1
V: TRBV6-1
D: -
size: few

CDR3: CATTLGETQYF
DNA: TGTGCCACCACTCTAGGGGAGACCCAGTACTTC
J: TRBJ2-5
V: TRBV15
D: -
size: many

CDR3: CASSAGDTHNEQFF
DNA: TGTGCCAGCAGTGCTGGGGACACCCACAATGAGCAGTTCTTC
J: TRBJ2-1
V: TRBV25-1
D: -
size: many

CDR3: CASSLDSLEGQYF
DNA: TGTGCCAGCAGTCTGGACTCCCTAGAGGGGCAGTATTTT
J: TRBJ2-3
V: TRBV7-9
D: -
size: many

CDR3: CASSHSLLSSGSYVATEPGELFF
DNA: TGTGCCAGCAGCCACTCACTTCTAAGTAGCGGGAGCTACGTAGCTACCGAACCCGGGGAGCTGTTTTTT
J: TRBJ2-2
V: TRBV14
D: TRBD2
size: -

CDR3: CAIDETRSYNEQFF
DNA: TGTGCCATCGACGAGACTAGATCCTACAATGAGCAGTTCTTC
J: TRBJ2-1
V: TRBV7-9
D: -
size: -

CDR3: CSARQGMISYEQYF
DNA: TGCAGTGCTAGGCAGGGGATGATCTCCTACGAGCAGTACTTC
J: TRBJ2-7
V: TRBV20-1
D: -
size: -

CDR3: CASSPGAGANVLTF
DNA: TGTGCCAGCAGCCCAGGGGCTGGGGCCAACGTCCTGACTTTC
J: TRBJ2-6
V: TRBV11-3
D: -
size: -

CDR3: CASSSFEQYF
DNA: TGTGCCAGCAGTTCATTCGAGCAGTACTTC
J: TRBJ2-7
V: TRBV28
D: -
size: many

CDR3: CASSLRYDRLNYGYTF
DNA: TGCGCCAGCAGCTTACGATACGACAGACTGAACTATGGCTACACCTTC
J: TRBJ1-2
V: TRBV5-1
D: -
size: few

CDR3: CSVWGNTGELFF
DNA: TGCAGCGTTTGGGGGAACACCGGGGAGCTGTTTTTT
J: TRBJ2-2
V: TRBV29-1
D: -
size: -

CDR3: CASSARTSSNEQFF
DNA: TGTGCCAGCAGCGCCCGGACTAGCAGCAATGAGCAGTTCTTC
J: TRBJ2-1
V: TRBV9
D: TRBD2
size: few

CDR3: CATSRGWFNEQFF
DNA: TGTGCCACCAGCAGAGGGTGGTTCAATGAGCAGTTCTTC
J: TRBJ2-1
V: TRBV15
D: -
size: -

CDR3: CASSEGVKVDTGELFF
DNA: TGTGCCAGCAGCGAAGGGGTTAAAGTGGACACCGGGGAGCTGTTTTTT
J: TRBJ2-2
V: TRBV7-2
D: -
size: many

CDR3: CASSQERTPIYNEQFF
DNA: TGTGCCAGCAGCCAAGAAAGGACACCGATCTACAATGAGCAGTTCTTC
J: TRBJ2-1
V: TRBV14
D: -
size: -